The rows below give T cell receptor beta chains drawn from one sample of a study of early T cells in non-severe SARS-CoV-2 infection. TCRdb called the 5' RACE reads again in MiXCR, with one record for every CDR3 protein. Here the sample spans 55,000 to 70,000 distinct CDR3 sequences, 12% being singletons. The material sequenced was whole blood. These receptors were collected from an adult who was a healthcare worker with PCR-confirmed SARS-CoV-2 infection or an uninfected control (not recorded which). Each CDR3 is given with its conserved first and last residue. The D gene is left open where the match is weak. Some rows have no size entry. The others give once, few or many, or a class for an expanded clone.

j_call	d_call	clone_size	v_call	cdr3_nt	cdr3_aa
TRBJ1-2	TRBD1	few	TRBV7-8	TGTGCCAGCAGCCCTGGGACAGCCCATAACTATGGCTACACCTTC	CASSPGTAHNYGYTF
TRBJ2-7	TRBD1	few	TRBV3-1	TGTGCCAGCAGCATCTACACCGGGACAGTTACCTACGAGCAGTACTTC	CASSIYTGTVTYEQYF
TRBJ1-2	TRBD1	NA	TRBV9	TGTGCCAGCAGCGTAACAGGGGATGTTGGCTATGGCTACACCTTC	CASSVTGDVGYGYTF
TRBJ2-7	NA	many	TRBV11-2	TGTGCCAGCAGTCCCCTCGGGGAGGTATCCTACGAGCAGTACTTC	CASSPLGEVSYEQYF
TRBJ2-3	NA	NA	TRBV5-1	TGCGCCAGCAGCTTGGTGGGTGTGACAGATACGCAGTATTTT	CASSLVGVTDTQYF
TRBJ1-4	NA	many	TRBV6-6	TGTGCCAGCAGTTACCCGCAGGTCGGTGAAAAACTGTTTTTT	CASSYPQVGEKLFF
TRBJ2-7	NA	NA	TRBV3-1	TGTGCCAGCAGCCAAGGACCGGGGAACTACGAGCAGTACTTC	CASSQGPGNYEQYF
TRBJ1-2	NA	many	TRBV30	TGTGCCTGGGGGCCTGGGAATGGCTACACCTTC	CAWGPGNGYTF
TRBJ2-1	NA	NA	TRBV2	TGTGCCGGCGGACTTGGATTCTCCTACAATGAGCAGTTCTTC	CAGGLGFSYNEQFF
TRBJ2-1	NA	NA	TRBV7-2	TGTGCCAGCACCCCCCCAGGCGCAGTCTACAATGAGCAGTTCTTC	CASTPPGAVYNEQFF
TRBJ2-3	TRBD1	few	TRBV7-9	TGTGCCAGCAGCTTATTAGGGGGCGGCACAGATACGCAGTATTTT	CASSLLGGGTDTQYF
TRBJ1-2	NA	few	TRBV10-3	TGTGCCATCAGTGAGGGTGGTTTAGTGGGGCTCGGCGGCTACACCTTC	CAISEGGLVGLGGYTF
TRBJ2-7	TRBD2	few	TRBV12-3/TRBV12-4	TGTGCCAGCAGTATGGGACTAGCCCTCTACTCCTACGAGCAGTACTTC	CASSMGLALYSYEQYF
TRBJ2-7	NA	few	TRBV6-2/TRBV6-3	TGTGCCAGCAGTCTTTCAGGGGTCTCCTACGAGCAGTACTTC	CASSLSGVSYEQYF
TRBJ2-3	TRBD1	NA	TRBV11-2	TGTGCCAGCAGCCGGTGGGACAGTAGCACAGATACGCAGTATTTT	CASSRWDSSTDTQYF
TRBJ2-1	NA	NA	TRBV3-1	TGTGCCAGCAGCCAAGAGGGCAGGACCAATGAGCAGTTCTTC	CASSQEGRTNEQFF
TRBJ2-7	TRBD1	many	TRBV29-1	TGCAGCGTTGAAGAAGGGGACAGTACCTACGAGCAGTACTTC	CSVEEGDSTYEQYF
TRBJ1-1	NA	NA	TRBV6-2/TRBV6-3	TGTGCCAGCCAAGGCAGCGGATCGGGGACTGAAGCTTTCTTT	CASQGSGSGTEAFF
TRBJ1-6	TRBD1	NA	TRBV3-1	TGTGCCAGCAGCCAAGATCCCTGGACAGGGAGTAATTCACCCCTCCACTTT	CASSQDPWTGSNSPLHF
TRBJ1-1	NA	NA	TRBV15	TGTGCCACCAGCAGAGGTTCCTCAGGGACTTGGGGCACTGAAGCTTTCTTT	CATSRGSSGTWGTEAFF
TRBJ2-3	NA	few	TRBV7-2	TGTGCCAGCAGCTTATTCTTGGACAGAAGCACAGATACGCAGTATTTT	CASSLFLDRSTDTQYF
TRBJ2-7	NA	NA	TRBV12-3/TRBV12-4	TGTGCCAGCAGTTTTCGGCGGGGCTCCTACGAGCAGTACTTC	CASSFRRGSYEQYF
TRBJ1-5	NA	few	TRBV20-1	TGCAGTGCCCCAAGGGGTGCGTTCGAGCCCCAGCATTTT	CSAPRGAFEPQHF
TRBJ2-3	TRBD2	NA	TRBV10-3	TGTGCCATCAGCGGGACTACTGATACGCAGTATTTT	CAISGTTDTQYF
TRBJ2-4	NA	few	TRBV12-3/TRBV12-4	TGTGCCAGCAGTCCTCAGGGGCCGGACAAAAACATTCAGTACTTC	CASSPQGPDKNIQYF
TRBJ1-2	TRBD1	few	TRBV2	TGTGCCAGCAAGAAGACAGGGGGAGAATACTATGGCTACACCTTC	CASKKTGGEYYGYTF
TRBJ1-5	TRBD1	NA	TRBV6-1	TGTGCCAGCAGTGCAACCTCAGGGGGGACCTATCAGCCCCAGCATTTT	CASSATSGGTYQPQHF
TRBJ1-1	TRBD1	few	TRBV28	TGTGCCAGCAGTTTACCGGGACAGGGGTGGAACACTGAAGCTTTCTTT	CASSLPGQGWNTEAFF